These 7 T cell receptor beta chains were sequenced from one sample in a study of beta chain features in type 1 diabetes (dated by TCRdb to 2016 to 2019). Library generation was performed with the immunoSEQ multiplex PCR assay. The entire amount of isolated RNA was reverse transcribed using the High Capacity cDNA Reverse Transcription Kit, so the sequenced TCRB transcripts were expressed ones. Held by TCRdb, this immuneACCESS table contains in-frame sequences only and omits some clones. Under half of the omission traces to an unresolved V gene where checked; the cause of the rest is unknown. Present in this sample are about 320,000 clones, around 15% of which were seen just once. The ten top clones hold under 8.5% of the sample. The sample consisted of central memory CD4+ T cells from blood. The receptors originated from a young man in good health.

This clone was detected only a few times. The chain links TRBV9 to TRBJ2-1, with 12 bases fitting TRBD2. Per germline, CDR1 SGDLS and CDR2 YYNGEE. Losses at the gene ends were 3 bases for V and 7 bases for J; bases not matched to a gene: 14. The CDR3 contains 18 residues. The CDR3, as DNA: TGTGCCAGCAGCGCTGCCCGGGACGCAGGACTAGCGGGGAATGAGCAGTTCTTC. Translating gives CASSAARDAGLAGNEQFF.

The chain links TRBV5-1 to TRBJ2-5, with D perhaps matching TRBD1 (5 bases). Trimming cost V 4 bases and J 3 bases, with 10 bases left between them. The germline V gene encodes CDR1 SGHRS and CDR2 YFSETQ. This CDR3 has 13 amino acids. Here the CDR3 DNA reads TGCGCCAGCAGCCTAAGACAGAAAGAGACCCAGTACTTC. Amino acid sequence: CASSLRQKETQYF.

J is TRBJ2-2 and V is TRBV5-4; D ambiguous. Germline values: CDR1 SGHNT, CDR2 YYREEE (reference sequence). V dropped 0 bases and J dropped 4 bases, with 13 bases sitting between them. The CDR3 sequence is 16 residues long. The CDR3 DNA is TGTGCCAGCAGCTTGGAGGCTAGTCATTCCACCGGGGAGCTGTTTTTT. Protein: CASSLEASHSTGELFF. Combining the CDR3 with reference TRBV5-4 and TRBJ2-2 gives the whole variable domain ETGVTQSPTHLIKTRGQQVTLRCSSQSGHNTVSWYQQALGQGPQFIFQYYREEENGRGNFPPRFSGLQFPNYSSELNVNALELDDSALYLCASSLEASHSTGELFFGEGSRLTVL.

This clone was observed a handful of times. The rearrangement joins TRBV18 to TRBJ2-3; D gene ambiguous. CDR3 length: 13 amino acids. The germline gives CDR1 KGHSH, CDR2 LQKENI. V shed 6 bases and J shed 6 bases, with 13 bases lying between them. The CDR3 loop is CASSPNPRDTQYF. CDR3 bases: TGTGCCAGCTCCCCTAACCCCCGGGATACGCAGTATTTT.

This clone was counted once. The CDR3 nucleotides are TGTGCCAGCAACCCTGACACTGCGTCCGGGGAGCTGTTTTTT. It yields the protein CASNPDTASGELFF. V usage is TRBV5-4 and J usage is TRBJ2-2, with D uncertain. Germline CDR1 SGHNT, CDR2 YYREEE (reference sequence). Trimming removed 6 bases from V and 6 bases from J, with 15 bases in between. The CDR3 is made up of 14 amino acids.

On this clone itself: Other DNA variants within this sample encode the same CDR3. The CDR3 loop is CSASPADTQYF. The CDR3, as DNA: TGCAGTGCCAGCCCGGCAGATACGCAGTATTTT. The V gene is TRBV20-1, the J gene TRBJ2-3; D gene uncertain. V lost 6 bases, J lost 4 bases, and 8 bases lay in between. Germline assignment: CDR1 DFQATT and CDR2 SNEGSKA (reference sequence). The CDR3 sequence is 11 residues long.

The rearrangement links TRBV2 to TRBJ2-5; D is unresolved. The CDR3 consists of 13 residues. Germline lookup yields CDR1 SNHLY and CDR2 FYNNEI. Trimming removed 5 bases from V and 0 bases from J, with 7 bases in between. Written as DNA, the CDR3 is TGTGCCAGCAGTTTCCGGTACCAAGAGACCCAGTACTTC. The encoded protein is CASSFRYQETQYF.